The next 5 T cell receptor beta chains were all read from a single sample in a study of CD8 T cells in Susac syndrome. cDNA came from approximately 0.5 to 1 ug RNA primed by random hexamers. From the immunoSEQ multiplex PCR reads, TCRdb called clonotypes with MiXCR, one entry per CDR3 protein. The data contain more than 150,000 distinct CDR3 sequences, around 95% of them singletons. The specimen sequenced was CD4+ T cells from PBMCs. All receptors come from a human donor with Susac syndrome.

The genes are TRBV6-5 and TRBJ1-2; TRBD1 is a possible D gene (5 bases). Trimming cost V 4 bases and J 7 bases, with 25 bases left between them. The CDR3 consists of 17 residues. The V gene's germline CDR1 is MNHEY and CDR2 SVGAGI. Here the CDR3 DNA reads TGTGCCAGCAGTTCCCTCGTCGCAGCGAGGGGCTTGGGTGGCTACACCTTC. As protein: CASSSLVAARGLGGYTF.

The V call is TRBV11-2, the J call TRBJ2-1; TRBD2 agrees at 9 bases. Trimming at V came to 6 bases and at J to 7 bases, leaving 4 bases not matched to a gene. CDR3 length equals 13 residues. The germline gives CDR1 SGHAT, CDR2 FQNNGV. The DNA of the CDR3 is TGTGCCAGCAGGCGGGGGGGCCTAAATGAGCAGTTCTTC. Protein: CASRRGGLNEQFF.

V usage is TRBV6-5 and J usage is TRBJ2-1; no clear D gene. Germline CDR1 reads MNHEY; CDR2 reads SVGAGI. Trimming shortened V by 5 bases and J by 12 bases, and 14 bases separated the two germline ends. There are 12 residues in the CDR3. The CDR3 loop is CASSRTSSRQFF. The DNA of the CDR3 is TGTGCCAGCAGTCGGACCTCCTCACGGCAGTTCTTC.

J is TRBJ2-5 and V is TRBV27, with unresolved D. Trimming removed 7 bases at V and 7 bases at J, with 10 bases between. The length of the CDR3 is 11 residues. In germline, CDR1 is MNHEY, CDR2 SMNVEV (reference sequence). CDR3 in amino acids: CASTYLGTQYF. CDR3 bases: TGTGCCAGCACTTACCTGGGGACCCAGTACTTC.

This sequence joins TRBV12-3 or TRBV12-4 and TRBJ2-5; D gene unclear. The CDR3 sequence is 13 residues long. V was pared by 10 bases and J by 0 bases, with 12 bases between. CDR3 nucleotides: TGTGCCACCACTCCGAGAAACCAAGAGACCCAGTACTTC. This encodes CATTPRNQETQYF.